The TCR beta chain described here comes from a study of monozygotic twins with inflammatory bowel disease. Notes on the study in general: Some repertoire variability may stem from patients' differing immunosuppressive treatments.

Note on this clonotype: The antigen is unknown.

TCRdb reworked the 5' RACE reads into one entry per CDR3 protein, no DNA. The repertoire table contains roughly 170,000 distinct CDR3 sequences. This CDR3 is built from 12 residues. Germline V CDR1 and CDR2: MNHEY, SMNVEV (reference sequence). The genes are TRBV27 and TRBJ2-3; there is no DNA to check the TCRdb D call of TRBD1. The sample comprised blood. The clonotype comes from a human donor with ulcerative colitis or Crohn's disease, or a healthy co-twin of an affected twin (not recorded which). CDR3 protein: CASKGAADTQYF.